The 5 T cell receptor beta chains given below trace back to one sample, sequenced in a study of blood T cell repertoires in COVID-19. Using immunoSEQ multiplex PCR, the repertoire was profiled, and TCRdb retains in-frame clones only, with some absent. The table records 220,000 or so clones, about 90% of them present only once. The sequenced sample was PBMCs or T cells enriched from blood (not recorded which). These receptors all stem from a woman aged 45-60 years with acute COVID-19.

This chain connects TRBV28 to TRBJ1-4; 7 nucleotides line up with TRBD1. Germline V gene data show CDR1 as MDHEN and CDR2 as SYDVKM. CDR3 length equals 16 residues. V lost 2 bases, J lost 8 bases, and 11 bases stayed unmatched. As DNA, the CDR3 is TGTGCCAGCAGTTTAGTCACAGGGGCAGGGGTCGAAAAACTGTTTTTT. As protein: CASSLVTGAGVEKLFF.

The chain is built from TRBV3-1 (or the pseudogene TRBV3-2) and TRBJ1-1; D call uncertain. The CDR3 extends over 13 amino acids. Germline assignment: CDR1 LGHDT and CDR2 YNNKEL (reference sequence). Trimming pared 1 base from V and 3 bases from J, leaving 6 bases between. The CDR3 loop is CASSQGPHTEAFF. The CDR3 DNA sequence: TGTGCCAGCAGCCAAGGGCCGCACACTGAAGCTTTCTTT.

About this clone itself: An end of the junction does not agree with germline; a read error may underlie this. J is TRBJ2-6 and V is TRBV7-3, with TRBD2 identical over 8 bases. The germline V gene encodes CDR1 SGHTA and CDR2 FQGTGA. This CDR3 is built from 15 residues. The CDR3 loop is CASSRGGSGPNVLTF. DNA for the CDR3: TGCGCCAGCAGTCGGGGGGGCTCTGGGCCCAACGTCCTGACTTTC.

This clone was observed many times. This chain links TRBV9 with TRBJ1-2; maybe TRBD1 (5 bases). The CDR3 covers 14 residues. V lost 3 bases to trimming and J lost 1 base, with 10 bases between them. Germline V gene data show CDR1 as SGDLS and CDR2 as YYNGEE. The CDR3 DNA is TGTGCCAGCAGCGGCCAGACAGTTAACTATGGCTACACCTTC. As protein: CASSGQTVNYGYTF.

The genes are TRBV2 and TRBJ2-1, with 12 nucleotides matching TRBD2. The CDR3 contains 15 residues. The junction had 7 bases not matched to a gene; V was cut back by 6 bases and J by 7 bases. Germline V lookup: CDR1 SNHLY, CDR2 FYNNEI. The CDR3 loop reads CASSLGTSGLNEQFF. In DNA form, the CDR3 reads TGTGCCAGCAGCCTGGGGACTAGCGGGTTAAATGAGCAGTTCTTC.